The rows below give T cell receptor beta chains drawn from one sample of a study of neurological immune-mediated disorders. MiXCR was run by TCRdb on the 5' RACE reads, yielding one entry per CDR3 protein. In the table there are 55,000 to 80,000 distinct CDR3 sequences, 4.5% to 5.5% of which are singletons. The sample consisted of PBMCs. The source of these receptors is a woman in her forties or fifties with multiple sclerosis. Each CDR3 is given with its conserved first and last residue. Fields, in order: D gene, clone size, V gene, J gene, CDR3 DNA, CDR3 protein. The D gene is left open where the match is weak. Rows give clone size only sometimes, using once, few, many, or a class for an expanded clone.

>TRBD1|NA|TRBV2|TRBJ1-1
TGTGCCAGCGGAGACCGGGACAGCTGGCCGGAGACTGAAGCTTTCTTT
CASGDRDSWPETEAFF
>NA|many|TRBV4-3|TRBJ2-3
TGCGCCAGCAGCCAAGTTGCTGGGTCCGCAGATACGCAGTATTTT
CASSQVAGSADTQYF
>NA|many|TRBV12-3/TRBV12-4|TRBJ2-6
TGTGCCAGCAGTCTAGGACGGTACTCTGGGGCCAACGTCCTGACTTTC
CASSLGRYSGANVLTF
>NA|many|TRBV7-9|TRBJ1-6
TGTGCCAGCAGCTTAGGAGGGACCAATTCACCCCTCCACTTT
CASSLGGTNSPLHF
>TRBD1|many|TRBV4-3|TRBJ2-3
TGCGCCAGCAGCTCCCGGGGACAGGGAACAGATACGCAGTATTTT
CASSSRGQGTDTQYF
>NA|many|TRBV5-1|TRBJ1-1
TGCGCCAGCGGCGCCAGCAACACTGAAGCTTTCTTT
CASGASNTEAFF
>NA|few|TRBV7-6|TRBJ2-3
TGTGCCAGCAGCTTAGCGTGGGCTGCCACAGATACGCAGTATTTT
CASSLAWAATDTQYF
>TRBD1|many|TRBV5-4|TRBJ2-1
TGTGCCAGCAGCATACCGGGACAGGGAGACAATGAGCAGTTCTTC
CASSIPGQGDNEQFF
>NA|many|TRBV15|TRBJ1-1
TGTGCCACCAGCAGAGGGGGGTTCCCTGAAGCTTTCTTT
CATSRGGFPEAFF
>NA|many|TRBV24-1|TRBJ2-3
TGTGCCACCCGAGGCTCAAGCACAGATACGCAGTATTTT
CATRGSSTDTQYF
>NA|few|TRBV12-3/TRBV12-4|TRBJ1-5
TGTGCCAGCAGCATCAGGCTGGGTGATCAGCCCCAGCATTTT
CASSIRLGDQPQHF
>TRBD1|many|TRBV20-1|TRBJ1-2
TGCAGTGCTCGGGACAGACCCTATGGCTACACCTTC
CSARDRPYGYTF
>NA|many|TRBV7-3|TRBJ2-1
TGTGCCAGCAGCTTATTCGATTCGGAGTACAATGAGCAGTTCTTC
CASSLFDSEYNEQFF
>TRBD1|many|TRBV6-6|TRBJ1-5
TGTGCCAGCAGTTATAACAGGGGCGCTCAGCCCCAGCATTTT
CASSYNRGAQPQHF
>NA|many|TRBV28|TRBJ2-3
TGTGCCAGCAGTAAACCTTCAGGGAGCACAGATACGCAGTATTTT
CASSKPSGSTDTQYF
>NA|few|TRBV11-2|TRBJ1-6
TGTGCCAGCAGCTTCAGGGGTCGGGATCACCCCCTCCACTTT
CASSFRGRDHPLHF
>NA|few|TRBV4-3|TRBJ2-1
TGCGCCAGCAGCCAAGAGGGGGGGCCGGGCAATGAGCAGTTCTTC
CASSQEGGPGNEQFF
>TRBD2|many|TRBV4-3|TRBJ2-7
TGCGCCAGCAGCCAAGTAGCGGGCAGTTCCTACGAGCAGTACTTC
CASSQVAGSSYEQYF
>NA|NA|TRBV5-1|TRBJ2-7
TGCGCCAGCAGCTTGGGAGGTTCCCTTAGGAAAGAGCAGTACTTC
CASSLGGSLRKEQYF
>NA|many|TRBV4-2|TRBJ2-5
TGTGCCAGCAGCCAAGGCGTCGAGGGGAGGGAGACCCAGTACTTC
CASSQGVEGRETQYF
>TRBD1|many|TRBV7-3|TRBJ1-2
TGTGCCAGCAGCCGGACAGGCCAAGGGGTTAACTATGGCTACACCTTC
CASSRTGQGVNYGYTF
>TRBD2|many|TRBV20-1|TRBJ2-5
TGCAGTGCTAGAGTGGAAGCGGGGGGGTTTGGGGAGACCCAGTACTTC
CSARVEAGGFGETQYF
>TRBD1|many|TRBV24-1|TRBJ1-5
TGTGCCACCAGTGATCCGACAGGGCCGAGCAATCAGCCCCAGCATTTT
CATSDPTGPSNQPQHF
>TRBD2|many|TRBV20-1|TRBJ2-3
TGCAGTGCTACCGGGACTAGCGGGGTGGATACGCAGTATTTT
CSATGTSGVDTQYF
>NA|many|TRBV20-1|TRBJ1-1
TGCAGTGCTAGAGAAGCAGGGAACACTGAAGCTTTCTTT
CSAREAGNTEAFF
>NA|many|TRBV9|TRBJ2-2
TGTGCCAGCAGCCCAACGAACACCGGGGAGCTGTTTTTT
CASSPTNTGELFF
>TRBD1|many|TRBV5-1|TRBJ2-2
TGCGCCAGCAGCTTGGGAGGGGGCGACACCGGGGAGCTGTTTTTT
CASSLGGGDTGELFF
>TRBD1|NA|TRBV2|TRBJ1-2
TGTGCCAGCAGTGAGTCCCTCCTCAGGGGGCTCGGAGATGGCTACACCTTC
CASSESLLRGLGDGYTF
>NA|few|TRBV20-1|TRBJ1-5
TGCAGTGCTCTGACTTACCCGGATGTACGGCAGCCCCAGAATTTT
CSALTYPDVRQPQNF
>TRBD2|many|TRBV5-1|TRBJ2-1
TGCGCCAGCAGGACGGGAGGACAAGGGTCCTACAATGAGCAGTTCTTC
CASRTGGQGSYNEQFF
>NA|few|TRBV4-1|TRBJ2-3
TGCGCCAGCAGCCAAGATGGGGGTGGAGATACGCAGTATTTT
CASSQDGGGDTQYF
>NA|many|TRBV7-3|TRBJ2-7
TGTGCCAGCAGCTTAAACCGGGCCTACGAGCAGTACTTC
CASSLNRAYEQYF
>TRBD1|many|TRBV20-1|TRBJ1-1
TGCAGTGCGCCGACAGGGTCACAGTTCATGAACACTGAAGCTTTCTTT
CSAPTGSQFMNTEAFF
>TRBD1|many|TRBV20-1|TRBJ2-3
TGCAGTGCTAGGCCTTTTTTGGGACAGGGGACTACAGATACGCAGTATTTT
CSARPFLGQGTTDTQYF
>TRBD1|many|TRBV20-1|TRBJ1-5
TGCAGTGCTAGAAGGGACAGGTTTAGCAATCAGCCCCAGAATTTT
CSARRDRFSNQPQNF
>NA|many|TRBV5-1|TRBJ2-7
TGCGCCAGCAGCTTGGGCGACACCTACGAGCAGTACTTC
CASSLGDTYEQYF
>NA|many|TRBV9|TRBJ2-5
TGTGCCAGCAGCGTAGCTACGGGTTGGGAGACCCAGTACTTC
CASSVATGWETQYF
>NA|many|TRBV20-1|TRBJ2-2
TGCAGTGCTATAGACAGGAACGCCGGGGAGCTGTTTTTT
CSAIDRNAGELFF
>NA|many|TRBV6-5|TRBJ1-4
TGTGCCAGCAGTTACTCGCCTGGTGTACAGGAAAAACTGTTTTTT
CASSYSPGVQEKLFF
>TRBD1|many|TRBV5-1|TRBJ2-6
TGCGCCAGCAGCTTCCGATTCCGTTTCGGGACAGGTGCCAACGTCCTGACTTTC
CASSFRFRFGTGANVLTF
>NA|NA|TRBV7-2|TRBJ1-6
TGTGCCAGCAGCTTAGGAGGGCCCCTCCACTTT
CASSLGGPLHF
>NA|NA|TRBV7-2|TRBJ2-4
TGTGCCAGCAGCTTAGGGGGGGGGCGGAGCAAAAACATTCAGTACTTC
CASSLGGGRSKNIQYF
>TRBD1|many|TRBV12-3/TRBV12-4|TRBJ2-4
TGTGCCAGCAGTTTAAACAGGGGGAACATTCAGTACTTC
CASSLNRGNIQYF
>NA|many|TRBV7-6|TRBJ2-5
TGTGCCAGCAGCTTATGGGGAAAAGAGACCCAGTACTTC
CASSLWGKETQYF
>NA|many|TRBV6-1|TRBJ2-2
TGTGCCAGCAGTGTGCCCACCGGGGAGCTGTTTTTT
CASSVPTGELFF
>NA|many|TRBV5-5|TRBJ2-4
TGTGCCAGCAGCTTGGAATCAGATTACAACATTCAGTACTTC
CASSLESDYNIQYF
>NA|many|TRBV20-1|TRBJ2-3
TGCAGTGCTAGTGGGGTGCTCGGCACAGATACGCAGTATTTT
CSASGVLGTDTQYF
>TRBD1|many|TRBV5-1|TRBJ1-5
TGCGCCAGTAGACAGGGGGCCGATAGCAATCAGCCCCAGCATTTT
CASRQGADSNQPQHF
>NA|many|TRBV20-1|TRBJ2-1
TGCAGTTCATCGGACTGGGATTACAATGAGCAGTTCTTC
CSSSDWDYNEQFF
>NA|many|TRBV20-1|TRBJ1-6
TGCAGTGCTACTACTGAACAGAATTCACCCCTCAACTTT
CSATTEQNSPLNF
>TRBD2|many|TRBV4-3|TRBJ2-3
TGCGCCAGCAGCCAAAGCGGGGGGGCCGCGGATACGCAGTATTTT
CASSQSGGAADTQYF
>TRBD1|many|TRBV5-1|TRBJ1-5
TGCGCCAGCAGCTGGGGGACAGGGTACAATCAGCCCCAGCATTTT
CASSWGTGYNQPQHF